This entry concerns a single T cell receptor (beta chain). Its specific antigen is unknown. Base qualities are not provided; no much larger clone lies one nucleotide away. Sequencer: Illumina HiSeq 1500. TCRdb reprocessing: public reads trimmed at Q25 with fastp, clones called with MiXCR, in-frame beta chains kept. Every entry covers one CDR3 protein and lists the most common genes and DNA from its rows. The sample records approximately 500,000 distinct CDR3 sequences, 16% of which are singletons. The ten largest clonotypes hold roughly a quarter of the sample. This sample is drawn from a study of T cell repertoires in cytomegalovirus infection (dated 2019 in TCRdb). Broadly, across the study: Donor HLA type was relevant to the analysis, because carriage of CMV infection together with the matching HLA type was indicated by public TCR beta signatures.

The CDR3, from cysteine to phenylalanine, totals 14 residues. The kept DNA is CDR3 alone, 42 bases in frame from the first base. V and J are truncated by 5 bases and 6 bases respectively, leaving an intervening sequence of 17 bases. The germline V gene (reference sequence) gives CDR1 as SEHNR and CDR2 as FQNEAQ. The full study reports these points: The ex vivo response was dominated by HLA-C-restricted CMV-specific TCR beta clonotypes, which also provided the single most frequent clonotype in two of eight donors. Carriers of CMV infection plus the relevant HLA type were discriminated by the cumulative frequency of public TCR beta family members in the study cohort and in an independent approximately 340-donor cohort.

Sequencing was performed on CD8+ T cells from PBMCs. This clonotype originated in a human donor in good health (CMV status not recorded). Some clones in this sample may be carry-over from other donors' samples. The chain was built from TRBV7-9 and TRBJ2-7; the D segment could be TRBD1, given 6 matching bases. The CDR3 region: CASSPRTDGLEQYF. The DNA is TGTGCCAGCAGCCCCCGGACAGATGGTCTCGAGCAGTACTTC.